The 18 T cell receptor beta chains reported below all come from one sample, sequenced in a study of T cells in Graves' hyperthyroidism and ophthalmopathy. Using RNA transcripts as the source, TCR beta CDR3 regions were amplified. A set of HTBI primers served as the primers for a first-round RT-PCR of the TCR CDR3. TCRdb called the multiplex PCR reads again in MiXCR, with one record for every CDR3 protein. The sample has 700,000 or so distinct CDR3 sequences, more than 12% seen once. The sample taken for sequencing was blood. The receptors originated from a woman in her fifties or sixties with Graves' ophthalmopathy.

In this sample, this clonotype turned up many times. The chain carries TRBV27 and TRBJ2-7; the D is unclear. Germline assignment: CDR1 MNHEY and CDR2 SMNVEV (reference sequence). The CDR3 has 15 residues. V shed 0 bases and J shed 3 bases, with 12 bases lying between them. CDR3 region: CASSLSPLGLYEQYF. CDR3 DNA sequence: TGTGCCAGCAGTTTATCGCCCCTGGGCCTCTACGAGCAGTACTTC.

The table lists this clonotype with many counts. At one boundary the junction diverges from the germline segment, which might be a read error. The chain uses TRBV27 and TRBJ2-7; D is unclear. This CDR3 is 15 amino acids long. The germline V gene has CDR1 MNHEY and CDR2 SMNVEV (reference sequence). CDR3: CSQQPRSYLNYEQYF. CDR3 nucleotide sequence: TGCTCGCAACAGCCGAGGTCCTATCTAAACTACGAGCAGTACTTC.

This clonotype was counted at least ten times. This rearrangement joins TRBV20-1 to TRBJ2-1; TRBD1 matches 10 bases. Germline loops: CDR1 DFQATT, CDR2 SNEGSKA (reference sequence). The CDR3 loop spans 15 amino acids. The trim removed 6 bases at V and 3 bases at J, leaving 8 bases unmatched. The CDR3 sequence is CSAPGQGKVYNEQFF. The DNA for the CDR3 is TGCAGTGCCCCGGGACAGGGGAAAGTCTACAATGAGCAGTTCTTC.

Ten or more counts support this clonotype. CDR3 sequence reads: CSARGQGRNYGYTF. In DNA form, the CDR3 reads TGCAGTGCTAGAGGACAGGGCCGTAACTATGGCTACACCTTC. This chain connects TRBV20-1 to TRBJ1-2, with TRBD1 matching 7 bases. Germline trimming cut 1 base from V and 1 base from J; bases unmatched to any gene: 3. The CDR3 runs to 14 residues. CDR1 and CDR2 (germline): DFQATT, SNEGSKA (reference sequence).

In nucleotides, the CDR3 is TGCAGTGCTAGAGACCTGGACCCAAACGGGGGGTATGGCTACACCTTC. Translating it yields CSARDLDPNGGYGYTF. V is TRBV20-1 and J is TRBJ1-2, with D perhaps matching TRBD1 (5 bases). The germline CDR1 and CDR2 sequences are DFQATT and SNEGSKA (reference sequence). The V gene lost 0 bases and the J gene lost 5 bases, with 19 bases spanning the gap. The CDR3 contains 16 residues.

This clonotype was observed at least ten times. In nucleotides, the CDR3 is TGCGCCAGCAGCTTTGCCGACAGCAACACTGAAGCTTTCTTT. Its protein is CASSFADSNTEAFF. The chain employs TRBV5-1 and TRBJ1-1; the D gene is possibly TRBD1 (5 bases). V gave up 2 bases and J gave up 2 bases, with 10 bases separating them. This CDR3 contains 14 residues. The V gene's germline CDR1 is SGHRS and CDR2 YFSETQ.

The sample holds many counts of this clonotype. The rearrangement links TRBV12-3 or TRBV12-4 to TRBJ2-7; 7 bases fit TRBD2. This CDR3 region has 15 residues. The V gene end was trimmed by 6 bases and the J gene end by 3 bases; junction bases not matched to a gene: 11. CDR3 region: CASSSGPSGNYEQYF. DNA of the CDR3: TGTGCCAGCAGCTCGGGGCCTAGCGGAAACTACGAGCAGTACTTC.

V usage is TRBV27 and J usage is TRBJ1-6, with TRBD1 as a possible D gene (6 bases). In germline, CDR1 is MNHEY, CDR2 SMNVEV (reference sequence). The germline V and J ends were trimmed by 6 bases and 0 bases, with 15 bases remaining between them. The CDR3 runs 17 residues. CDR3 DNA: TGTGCCAGCAGCGCCGGACAGCCGAGCTCCTATAATTCACCCCTCCACTTT. Its translation: CASSAGQPSSYNSPLHF.

This clonotype has more than one count but fewer than ten. The rearrangement joins TRBV5-6 to TRBJ2-7, with TRBD2 as a possible D gene (5 bases). CDR1 is SGHDT, CDR2 YYEEEE, per germline. Trimming shortened V by 2 bases and J by 1 base, and 16 bases separated the two germline ends. The CDR3 is 16 amino acids. DNA for the CDR3: TGTGCCAGCAGCTTTTTAGTACGAGCGGCTTCCTACGAGCAGTACTTC. The encoded protein is CASSFLVRAASYEQYF.

CDR3 in DNA: TGCGCCAGCAGCTTGATAAAAATGACAGGGGGTTCTACTGGGGCCAACGTCCTGACTTTC. Translated, it gives CASSLIKMTGGSTGANVLTF. The chain recombines TRBV5-1 with TRBJ2-6, with TRBD1 identical over 9 bases. This CDR3 has 20 amino acids. Germline CDR1 SGHRS, CDR2 YFSETQ. V dropped 1 base and J dropped 2; count of bases not matched to a gene: 13. The variable domain in full, completed from reference TRBV5-1 and TRBJ2-6, reads KAGVTQTPRYLIKTRGQQVTLSCSPISGHRSVSWYQQTPGQGLQFLFEYFSETQRNKGNFPGRFSGRQFSNSRSEMNVSTLELGDSALYLCASSLIKMTGGSTGANVLTFGAGSRLTVL.

This clonotype showed up many times. The rearrangement links TRBV28 to TRBJ2-1; TRBD2 agrees at 9 bases. In germline, CDR1 is MDHEN, CDR2 SYDVKM. V lost 1 base to trimming and J lost 7 bases; unmatched junction nucleotides: 8. This CDR3 has 16 amino acids. CDR3 in DNA: TGTGCCAGCAGTTTATTGGGACTAGCACCATCGAATGAGCAGTTCTTC. This codes for CASSLLGLAPSNEQFF.

This clonotype was detected ten times or more. The chain has TRBV30 and TRBJ1-2; possibly TRBD1 for D (6 bases). V was cut by 1 base and J by 4 bases, with 13 bases left in between. The length of the CDR3 is 14 residues. CDR1 GTSNPN and CDR2 SVGIG come from the germline V gene (reference sequence). The CDR3 here is CAWSADRRPYGYTF. As DNA, the CDR3 is TGTGCCTGGAGTGCTGACAGGCGTCCCTATGGCTACACCTTC.

This clonotype showed up many times. This chain connects TRBV7-8 to TRBJ2-1; 7 nucleotides agree with TRBD2. This CDR3 comprises 15 residues. Germline CDR1 reads SGHVS; CDR2 reads FQNEAQ. V lost 6 bases to trimming and J lost 5 bases; unmatched junction nucleotides: 10. Here the CDR3 DNA reads TGTGCCAGCAGGCTAGAGGGAGGGCCCGACAATGAGCAGTTCTTC. Amino acid sequence: CASRLEGGPDNEQFF.

V is TRBV9 and J is TRBJ2-7, with 14 bases fitting TRBD2. The CDR3 is 17 amino acids. V lost 3 bases and J lost 6; bases outside the gene matches: 11. Germline CDR1 is SGDLS and CDR2 is YYNGEE. This CDR3 reads CASSGGAGTSGSSEQYF. CDR3 in DNA: TGTGCCAGCAGCGGGGGGGCGGGGACTAGCGGGAGTTCCGAGCAGTACTTC.

This clonotype was counted at least ten times. This sequence joins TRBV6-1 and TRBJ1-5, with TRBD1 as a possible D gene (6 bases). With 6 bases removed from V and 2 bases from J, the gap between germline ends came to 14 bases. CDR1 and CDR2 from the germline V gene are MNHNS and SASEGT. There are 15 residues in the CDR3. The CDR3 DNA is TGTGCCAGCAGCCCACAGGGCTATGGCAATCAGCCCCAGCATTTT. This encodes CASSPQGYGNQPQHF.

This chain links TRBV28 with TRBJ1-2, with D tentatively TRBD1 (6 bases). The V and J ends lost 3 bases and 3 bases respectively, with 8 bases between them. Germline V gene sequence: CDR1 MDHEN, CDR2 SYDVKM. The CDR3 spans 13 residues. The CDR3 here is CASSFGGYYGYTF. The CDR3 nucleotides are TGTGCCAGCAGTTTTGGGGGCTACTATGGCTACACCTTC.

This clonotype was found many times. The gene calls are TRBV6-1 and TRBJ2-7; D possibly corresponds to TRBD2 (6 bases). CDR1 and CDR2 (germline): MNHNS, SASEGT. Trimming pared 7 bases from V and 4 bases from J, leaving 20 bases between. The CDR3 extends over 15 amino acids. The chain's CDR3 is CASNGPGLSAYEQYF. For the CDR3, the DNA is TGTGCCAGCAATGGGCCGGGACTCTCCGCGTACGAGCAGTACTTC.

The sample holds many counts of this clonotype. The rearrangement uses TRBV28 and TRBJ1-1; possible D gene TRBD1, 6 bases. The CDR3 consists of 14 residues. Germline assignment: CDR1 MDHEN and CDR2 SYDVKM. The germline V and J ends were trimmed by 7 bases and 5 bases, with 17 bases remaining between them. CDR3 sequence (DNA): TGTGCCAGCACTCTGAGGGGGGCCGATACTGAAGCTTTCTTT. Translation gives CASTLRGADTEAFF.